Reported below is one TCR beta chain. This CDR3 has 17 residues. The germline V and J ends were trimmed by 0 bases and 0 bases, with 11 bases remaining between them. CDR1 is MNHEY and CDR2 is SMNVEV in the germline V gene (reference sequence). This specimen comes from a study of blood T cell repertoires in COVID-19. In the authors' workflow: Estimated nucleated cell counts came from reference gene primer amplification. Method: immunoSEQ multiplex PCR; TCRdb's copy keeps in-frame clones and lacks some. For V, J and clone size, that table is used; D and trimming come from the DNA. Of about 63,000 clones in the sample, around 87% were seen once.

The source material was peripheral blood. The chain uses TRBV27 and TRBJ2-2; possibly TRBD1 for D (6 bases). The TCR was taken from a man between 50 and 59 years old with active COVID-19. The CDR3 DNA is TGTGCCAGCAGTTTATCGGTGGGGACAACGAACACCGGGGAGCTGTTTTTT. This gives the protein CASSLSVGTTNTGELFF.